This TCR beta chain was recorded in a study of neurological immune-mediated disorders. TCRdb recomputed calls from the 5' RACE reads with MiXCR, one row per CDR3 protein. The table lists 75,000 to 95,000 distinct CDR3 sequences, 17% of them singletons. As healthy controls, volunteers from a blood bank in Maryland, USA, were used. Notes on this clonotype: The junction does not match germline at one end; this may be a read error.

Looked up from germline, CDR1 is SGHRS and CDR2 is YFSETQ. CDR3 length: 16 amino acids. This TCR came from a woman aged 40 to 49 in good health. This chain links TRBV5-1 with TRBJ2-6, with D possibly TRBD1 on 5 matching bases. Sequencing was performed on PBMCs. CDR3 loop: CASSLGLNSGANILTF. Here the CDR3 DNA reads TGCGCCAGCAGCTTGGGTCTCAACTCTGGGGCCAACATCCTGACTTTC.